This TCR beta chain emerged from a study of monozygotic twins with inflammatory bowel disease. Findings of the study overall: Researchers reported no repertoire similarity difference between concordant and discordant twins, possibly from limited power.

TCRdb reprocessed the 5' RACE reads, with one entry per CDR3 protein and no DNA. The sample is made up of approximately 110,000 distinct CDR3 sequences, and the top ten hold 9.5% to 15% of it. Remarks on this clonotype: The antigen remains unidentified.

The CDR3 has 14 amino acids. The rearrangement uses TRBV12-3 or TRBV12-4 and TRBJ1-2; TCRdb proposes TRBD1, but this gene call is untestable without DNA. This clonotype originated in a human donor with ulcerative colitis or Crohn's disease, or a healthy co-twin of an affected twin (not recorded which). Specimen: blood. The CDR3: CASSTTGELYGYTF.